A single T cell receptor (beta chain) is shown here with its context. The antigen is undetermined. Individually, cDNA molecules had unique molecular identifiers attached to them. TCRdb independently ran MiXCR on the 5' RACE reads; one entry per CDR3 protein. There are some 59,000 distinct CDR3 sequences in the sample; under 11% occur only once, and just over 4.5% lies in the top ten. The data stem from a study of early T cells in non-severe SARS-CoV-2 infection. Across the study: The chains were unpaired, and the sequenced material was bulk RNA from unsorted whole blood.

General observations from the study: Lookups in VDJdb leaned toward anti-spike CD8 responses and missed private and CD4 specificities.

The CDR3 has 14 amino acids. V lost 2 bases, J lost 10 bases, and 12 bases lay in between. The sequence came from an adult who was a healthcare worker with PCR-confirmed SARS-CoV-2 infection or an uninfected control (not recorded which). The material sequenced was whole blood. The chain couples TRBV12-3 or TRBV12-4 to TRBJ1-6, with D maybe TRBD1 (6 bases). CDR3 loop: CASSLNRESSPLHF. As DNA, the CDR3 is TGTGCCAGCAGTTTAAACAGGGAGTCCTCACCCCTCCACTTT.